A single sample gave rise to the 8 T cell receptor beta chains below, sequenced in a study of T cell responses to AZD1222 COVID-19 vaccine. Data came from immunoSEQ multiplex PCR; TCRdb stores just in-frame clones and leaves some out. The sample records about 130,000 clones, approximately 94% being singletons. Source: peripheral blood, taken on day 0 of AZD1222 vaccination. The origin of the receptors is an adult in good health.

Comment on this clone: Other nucleotide sequences from this sample produce the same CDR3. The chain combines TRBV2 with TRBJ1-2; D possibly corresponds to TRBD1 (5 bases). This CDR3 spans 11 amino acids. From germline, CDR1 is SNHLY and CDR2 FYNNEI. V was shortened by 5 bases and J by 5 bases, with 6 bases between the two germline ends. The DNA of the CDR3 is TGTGCCAGCAGTCCAGGGTATGGCTACACCTTC. It is translated as CASSPGYGYTF.

The gene calls are TRBV10-3 and TRBJ2-5; a possible D gene is TRBD2 (5 bases). Looked up from germline, CDR1 is ENHRY and CDR2 is SYGVKD. V lost 5 bases and J lost 4, with 8 bases in between. The CDR3 sequence is 12 residues long. The CDR3 DNA reads TGTGCCATCAGTATTGAGGGAGAGACCCAGTACTTC. Protein: CAISIEGETQYF.

The chain employs TRBV4-1 and TRBJ1-4, with unresolved D. The CDR3 runs 15 residues. CDR1 is MGHRA and CDR2 is YSYEKL in the germline V gene. Trimming pared 1 base from V and 0 bases from J, leaving 6 bases between. The CDR3 coding sequence is TGCGCCAGCAGCCAAGTGGGGTCAACTAATGAAAAACTGTTTTTT. Translating gives CASSQVGSTNEKLFF.

J is TRBJ2-3 and V is TRBV5-1; D ambiguous. With 0 bases removed from V and 6 bases from J, the gap between germline ends came to 8 bases. There are 13 residues in the CDR3. The germline V gene has CDR1 SGHRS and CDR2 YFSETQ. CDR3 sequence (DNA): TGCGCCAGCAGCTTGGCCCCCCTCGATACGCAGTATTTT. It codes for CASSLAPLDTQYF.

The genes are TRBV19 and TRBJ2-3; 14 bases are shared with TRBD2. CDR1 and CDR2 (germline): LNHDA, SQIVND (reference sequence). The CDR3 is made up of 17 amino acids. Trimming took 5 bases from V and 6 from J; bases not matched to a gene: 10. In DNA form, the CDR3 reads TGTGCCAGTAGTCAACGAAGACTAGCGGGAGGGCTTGATACGCAGTATTTT. It translates to CASSQRRLAGGLDTQYF. The whole variable domain, remainder taken from reference TRBV19 and TRBJ2-3, is DGGITQSPKYLFRKEGQNVTLSCEQNLNHDAMYWYRQDPGQGLRLIYYSQIVNDFQKGDIAEGYSVSREKKESFPLTVTSAQKNPTAFYLCASSQRRLAGGLDTQYFGPGTRLTVL.

The V call is TRBV5-1, the J call TRBJ1-1; D is possibly TRBD1 (5 bases). Trimming took off 4 bases at V and 1 base at J, with 11 bases between the two ends. The CDR3 totals 14 residues. Germline loops: CDR1 SGHRS, CDR2 YFSETQ. The CDR3 is CASSRGLPNTEAFF. CDR3 nucleotide sequence: TGCGCCAGCAGCCGGGGACTCCCGAACACTGAAGCTTTCTTT.

This sequence joins TRBV18 and TRBJ1-4; D gene unclear. Germline assignment: CDR1 KGHSH and CDR2 LQKENI. The CDR3 has 14 residues. The V and J ends lost 1 base and 4 bases respectively, with 7 bases between them. The CDR3 reads CASSPQGGNEKLFF. The CDR3 DNA follows: TGTGCCAGCTCACCACAGGGCGGTAATGAAAAACTGTTTTTT.

This rearrangement joins TRBV3-1 (or the pseudogene TRBV3-2) to TRBJ2-2; a possible D gene is TRBD1 (5 bases). Germline CDR1 LGHDT, CDR2 YNNKEL (reference sequence). The ends were cut back, 0 bases at V and 3 bases at J, with 5 bases in the middle. The CDR3 length is 14 residues. The CDR3 coding sequence is TGTGCCAGCAGCCAAGAAGGGGACACCGGGGAGCTGTTTTTT. Protein: CASSQEGDTGELFF.